These 7 T cell receptor beta chains share one sample of origin, sequenced in a study of esophageal squamous cell carcinoma under preoperative chemotherapy. TCRdb ran MiXCR on the PCR reads and lists one entry per CDR3 protein. This repertoire shows roughly 10,000 distinct CDR3 sequences, about 48% found once; its top ten account for 14%. Time point meaning: after preoperative PTX-NDP chemotherapy. Sampling took place from a patient given preoperative chemotherapy. These receptor sequences come from a human donor with esophageal squamous cell carcinoma. The donor label of this sample is uncertain.

Here the CDR3 reads CASSEVAEKLFF. CDR3 DNA: TGTGCCAGCAGTGAAGTGGCTGAAAAACTGTTTTTT. V is TRBV6-1 and J is TRBJ1-4; D not resolved. Germline V CDR1 and CDR2: MNHNS, SASEGT. The V end lost 1 base, the J end lost 7 bases, and 4 bases lay between the germline ends. There are 12 residues in the CDR3.

This clonotype is medium-sized. The rearrangement joins TRBV12-3 or TRBV12-4 to TRBJ2-5, with TRBD2 identical over 13 bases. CDR3 length equals 16 residues. After removal of 11 bases from V and 5 bases from J, the junction contained 14 bases not matched to a gene. The CDR3 nucleotides are TGTGCCCAACCACTACGACTAGCGGGAGGAGGGGAGACCCAGTACTTC. Encoded protein: CAQPLRLAGGGETQYF.

This clonotype has a handful of counts. V gene TRBV14 combines with J gene TRBJ2-5, with TRBD2 matching over 7 bases. Germline values: CDR1 SGHDN, CDR2 FVKESK. This CDR3 is 19 amino acids long. The trim removed 0 bases at V and 11 bases at J, leaving 24 bases unmatched. The CDR3 protein is CASSQDEAGANGRVNEQYF. The CDR3 region has the DNA TGTGCCAGCAGCCAAGATGAGGCGGGAGCGAACGGGAGAGTCAATGAGCAGTACTTC.

The chain has TRBV7-8 and TRBJ1-1, with D perhaps matching TRBD1 (5 bases). Germline V gene data show CDR1 as SGHVS and CDR2 as FQNEAQ. CDR3 length: 13 amino acids. V was cut by 0 bases and J by 8 bases, with 10 bases left in between. This CDR3 is CASSLALRDEAFF. In nucleotides, the CDR3 is TGTGCCAGCAGCTTAGCCCTACGGGACGAAGCTTTCTTT.

This clonotype showed up just once. V gene TRBV11-2 combines with J gene TRBJ2-3; D is perhaps TRBD2 (6 bases). The J call may be in error: the DNA end matches TRBJ2-1 better. The CDR3 length is 16 residues. Germline V gives CDR1 SGHAT, CDR2 FQNNGV. This CDR3 reads CASSLAGVSYYNEQFF. CDR3 nucleotides: TGTGCCAGCAGCTTAGCGGGGGTTAGCTACTACAATGAGCAGTTCTTC.

Within the sample, this clonotype is large. V gene TRBV7-2 combines with J gene TRBJ2-1, with D possibly matching TRBD1 (6 bases). Germline assignment: CDR1 SGHTA and CDR2 FQGNSA. The CDR3 is made up of 18 amino acids. Trimming cost V 2 bases and J 1 base, with 18 bases left between them. CDR3 residues: CASSLRRVTGLSYNEQFF. DNA for the CDR3: TGTGCCAGCAGCTTACGCCGGGTTACAGGGCTATCCTACAATGAGCAGTTCTTC. Combining the CDR3 with reference TRBV7-2 and TRBJ2-1 gives the whole variable domain GAGVSQSPSNKVTEKGKDVELRCDPISGHTALYWYRQSLGQGLEFLIYFQGNSAPDKSGLPSDRFSAERTGGSVSTLTIQRTQQEDSAVYLCASSLRRVTGLSYNEQFFGPGTRLTVL.

The V gene is TRBV12-3 or TRBV12-4, the J gene TRBJ2-5, with 9 bases fitting TRBD1. The DNA end lines up better with TRBJ2-1; the J call may be wrong. The CDR3 extends over 15 amino acids. As DNA, the CDR3 is TGTGCCAGCAGTTGGGGGGACAGGGAGTCTGAGACCCAGTTCTTC. Amino acid sequence: CASSWGDRESETQFF.